The text below deals with one T cell receptor (beta chain). These data belong to a study of identical twins' blood T cells. V gave up 6 bases and J gave up 4 bases; unmatched junction bases: 3. This CDR3 contains 13 residues. Germline assignment: CDR1 LGHDT and CDR2 YNNKEL (reference sequence). A previously described protocol, modified, built RNA-based TCR cDNA libraries. MiXCR, run by TCRdb on the 5' RACE reads, gives a single entry per CDR3 protein. The data hold roughly 380,000 distinct CDR3 sequences, with roughly 27% observed a single time. The V call is TRBV3-1, the J call TRBJ1-2; TRBD1 aligns across 9 bases. The sample consisted of PBMCs. The source of this sequence is a woman between 18 and 50 years old in good health. The DNA for the CDR3 is TGTGCCAGCAGTTCGGACAGGGGCTATGGCTACACCTTC. Translated: CASSSDRGYGYTF.